One sample yielded the 19 T cell receptor beta chains listed below, sequenced in a study of beta chain features in type 1 diabetes. The isolated RNA, all of it, was reverse transcribed, so expressed TCRB transcripts were what got sequenced. TCRdb keeps only in-frame clones here, not all; method: immunoSEQ multiplex PCR. This table holds under 150,000 clones, 40% to 55% found once. The specimen sequenced was Tregs from blood. Source of these receptors: a man younger than 30 in good health.

The chain uses TRBV5-1 and TRBJ2-1, with D tentatively TRBD1 (6 bases). This CDR3 has 14 residues. Trimming removed 4 bases at V and 0 bases at J, with 8 bases between. Germline values: CDR1 SGHRS, CDR2 YFSETQ. The CDR3 DNA sequence: TGCGCCAGCAGCGCAGGGGCCTCCTACAATGAGCAGTTCTTC. Translation: CASSAGASYNEQFF.

In its sample, this clone was seen a few times. The V gene is TRBV6-5, the J gene TRBJ2-5, with TRBD1 matching over 7 bases. TRBJ2-7 explains the end of the DNA better; the J call may be wrong. The germline V gene encodes CDR1 MNHEY and CDR2 SVGAGI. CDR3 length: 11 residues. CDR3 sequence (DNA): TGTGCCAGTACACAGGGGCACGAGCAGTACTTC. Translated, it gives CASTQGHEQYF.

The chain recombines TRBV5-1 with TRBJ2-7; D is ambiguous. This CDR3 is built from 14 residues. The germline CDR1 and CDR2 sequences are SGHRS and YFSETQ. Trimming pared 2 bases from V and 5 bases from J, leaving 14 bases between. Here the CDR3 reads CASSFSSLVDEQYF. CDR3 sequence (DNA): TGCGCCAGCAGCTTTTCCTCACTGGTCGACGAGCAGTACTTC.

This clone has a single count. This rearrangement joins TRBV7-8 to TRBJ2-5; 13 bases are shared with TRBD2. V shed 5 bases and J 4 bases; nucleotides not matched to a gene: 4. The CDR3 consists of 15 residues. CDR1 is SGHVS, CDR2 FQNEAQ, per germline. CDR3 coding DNA: TGTGCCAGCAGCAAACTAGCGGGGGGGCCAGAGACCCAGTACTTC. Translating gives CASSKLAGGPETQYF.

This chain uses TRBV5-4 with TRBJ1-4; 8 nucleotides align to TRBD1. CDR1 is SGHNT and CDR2 is YYREEE in the germline V gene (reference sequence). This CDR3 has 12 amino acids. With 4 bases clipped from V and 7 bases from J, the junction kept 0 bases outside the gene matches. The CDR3 nucleotides are TGTGCCAGCAGCACAGGGGGTGAAAAACTGTTTTTT. Translated, it gives CASSTGGEKLFF.

The gene calls are TRBV7-9 and TRBJ2-1; no clear D. CDR1 is SEHNR, CDR2 FQNEAQ, per germline (reference sequence). V lost 5 bases, J lost 6 bases, and 17 bases lay in between. CDR3 size: 15 residues. As DNA, the CDR3 is TGTGCCAGCAGCCACCCCAGTAAAGTGGCCAATGAGCAGTTCTTC. This translates into CASSHPSKVANEQFF.

This sequence joins TRBV18 and TRBJ1-1; 8 nucleotides match TRBD1. This CDR3 has 15 residues. Trimming took 0 bases from V and 3 from J; bases not matched to a gene: 3. The germline gives CDR1 KGHSH, CDR2 LQKENI. The CDR3 DNA reads TGTGCCAGCTCACCACCGGACAGGGCGCACACTGAAGCTTTCTTT. Its protein product is CASSPPDRAHTEAFF.

This clone was seen many times. The genes are TRBV27 and TRBJ2-7; TRBD1 matches 7 bases. The germline gives CDR1 MNHEY, CDR2 SMNVEV (reference sequence). This CDR3 region has 16 residues. The J segment lost 2 bases and the V segment lost 5 bases, leaving 12 bases of the junction unmatched. The CDR3 region has the DNA TGTGCCAGCAGTGCGCCCGCCGGGACAGAAACCTACGAGCAGTACTTC. Its protein product is CASSAPAGTETYEQYF.

The rearrangement uses TRBV14 and TRBJ2-1, with TRBD2 matching over 10 bases. J was trimmed by 8 bases and V by 4 bases; bases with no gene match: 5. The CDR3 runs to 14 residues. Per the germline V gene, CDR1 is SGHDN and CDR2 is FVKESK. The CDR3 spells CASSRGLASDEQFF. CDR3 sequence (DNA): TGTGCCAGCAGCCGGGGACTAGCGTCCGATGAGCAGTTCTTC.

J is TRBJ2-7 and V is TRBV11-2; D unclear. This CDR3 contains 14 residues. Germline V lookup: CDR1 SGHAT, CDR2 FQNNGV. Trimming cost V 5 bases and J 0 bases, with 11 bases left between them. The CDR3 sequence: CASSRSASSYEQYF. CDR3 DNA sequence: TGTGCCAGCAGCCGGAGTGCCAGCTCCTACGAGCAGTACTTC. The full variable domain, its missing parts supplied by reference TRBV11-2 and TRBJ2-7, is EAGVAQSPRYKIIEKRQSVAFWCNPISGHATLYWYQQILGQGPKLLIQFQNNGVVDDSQLPKDRFSAERLKGVDSTLKIQPAKLEDSAVYLCASSRSASSYEQYFGPGTRLTVT.

J is TRBJ2-3 and V is TRBV4-2, with no clear D. V was cut by 6 bases and J by 1 base, with 8 bases left in between. CDR3 length: 13 residues. CDR1 and CDR2 (germline): LGHNA, YNFKEQ. The DNA for the CDR3 is TGTGCCAGCAGAGATCCGGGCACAGATACGCAGTATTTT. Encoded protein: CASRDPGTDTQYF.

This chain joins TRBV5-5 and TRBJ2-5; 10 positions agree with TRBD2. V lost 3 bases to trimming and J lost 3 bases; unmatched junction nucleotides: 5. CDR3 size: 15 residues. The germline V gene encodes CDR1 SGHKS and CDR2 YYEKEE (reference sequence). The CDR3: CASSWRSGREETQYF. CDR3 in DNA: TGTGCCAGCAGCTGGAGGAGCGGGAGGGAAGAGACCCAGTACTTC.

The rearrangement links TRBV29-1 to TRBJ2-7; tentative D call: TRBD2 (6 bases). Germline CDR1 is SQVTM and CDR2 is ANQGSEA. Trimming shortened V by 5 bases and J by 0 bases, and 11 bases separated the two germline ends. The CDR3 has 13 amino acids. The CDR3 region is CSVIGLSSYEQYF. The CDR3 nucleotides are TGCAGCGTTATTGGACTATCCTCCTACGAGCAGTACTTC.

This chain connects TRBV7-9 to TRBJ1-2; a weak D match, TRBD1 (5 bases). Germline values: CDR1 SEHNR, CDR2 FQNEAQ (reference sequence). The CDR3 runs 15 residues. V was clipped by 4 bases and J by 1 base, with 13 bases between them. CDR3 protein: CASSSQWGVNYGYTF. The CDR3 DNA is TGTGCCAGCAGCTCCCAGTGGGGGGTTAACTATGGCTACACCTTC.

In this sample, this clone turned up a few times. This chain links TRBV5-5 with TRBJ2-1; possibly TRBD2 for D (6 bases). This CDR3 has 16 amino acids. The germline V and J ends were trimmed by 4 bases and 2 bases, with 16 bases remaining between them. Germline values: CDR1 SGHKS, CDR2 YYEKEE (reference sequence). CDR3 coding DNA: TGTGCCAGCAGCACCGCGGGACTTACCGCCTACAATGAGCAGTTCTTC. Amino acids: CASSTAGLTAYNEQFF.

The chain employs TRBV19 and TRBJ1-2; D may be TRBD1 (6 bases). Between the trimmed V and J ends, which lost 3 bases and 7 bases, there was a span of 15 bases. Germline loops: CDR1 LNHDA, CDR2 SQIVND (reference sequence). This CDR3 is 14 amino acids long. In DNA form, the CDR3 reads TGTGCCAGTAGTATGAGGGGGTTGAGTAGTGGCTACACCTTC. This codes for CASSMRGLSSGYTF.

The chain uses TRBV5-4 and TRBJ2-1, with D tentatively TRBD2 (6 bases). The CDR3 covers 14 residues. The germline V gene encodes CDR1 SGHNT and CDR2 YYREEE (reference sequence). The V end lost 4 bases, the J end lost 2 bases, and 10 bases lay between the germline ends. The CDR3 DNA follows: TGTGCCAGCAGCCGGGACTCTGCCTACAATGAGCAGTTCTTC. The encoded protein is CASSRDSAYNEQFF.

This rearrangement joins TRBV15 to TRBJ2-1; D possibly corresponds to TRBD2 (5 bases). CDR3 length equals 17 residues. V gave up 1 base and J gave up 2 bases, with 15 bases separating them. The germline V gene encodes CDR1 LNHNV and CDR2 YYDKDF (reference sequence). CDR3 residues: CATSRVLRAHPYNEQFF. The CDR3 nucleotides read TGTGCCACCAGCAGAGTGTTGCGGGCCCATCCCTACAATGAGCAGTTCTTC.

The rearrangement links TRBV19 to TRBJ1-5, with D possibly being TRBD1 (5 bases). The CDR3 has 16 residues. Trimming stripped 7 bases from V and 2 bases from J, with 18 bases between. Germline V gene data show CDR1 as LNHDA and CDR2 as SQIVND (reference sequence). The CDR3 sequence: CASTSGWGNGNQPQHF. The CDR3 coding sequence is TGTGCCAGTACTAGCGGTTGGGGGAATGGCAATCAGCCCCAGCATTTT.